The sequence of this T cell receptor beta chain was determined in a study of blood T cell repertoires in COVID-19. Individuals aged roughly 18 to 95 years were recruited from about two dozen US areas. Profiling relied on immunoSEQ multiplex PCR, and the TCRdb table lists in-frame clones only, not all of them. Altogether some 260,000 clones are present, 80% to 95% being singletons, with the ten largest covering under 2.5%. Trimming stripped 3 bases from V and 9 bases from J, with 8 bases between. CDR3 size: 11 residues. The germline gives CDR1 SNHLY, CDR2 FYNNEI. This TCR was sampled from a woman between 18 and 30 years old who had recovered from COVID-19. The sample consisted of PBMCs or T cells enriched from blood (not recorded which). The V call is TRBV2, the J call TRBJ1-1, with D possibly matching TRBD1 (5 bases). CDR3 DNA: TGTGCCAGCAGTGATGACAGTCAAGCTTTCTTT. It yields the protein CASSDDSQAFF.